The 15 T cell receptor beta chains reported below all come from one sample, sequenced in a study of technical replicates of blood from a handful of donors. Repertoires were generated with immunoSEQ multiplex PCR, while TCRdb's copy carries only in-frame clones and drops some. The table includes tens of thousands of clones, roughly 77% detected once. The sequenced material came from PBMCs. The receptor set was obtained from a human donor in good health. Some clones in this sample may be carry-over from other donors' samples.

Only one count was recorded for this clone. The rearrangement uses TRBV5-5 and TRBJ2-7, with 7 positions matching TRBD1. The germline V gene has CDR1 SGHKS and CDR2 YYEKEE (reference sequence). The junction had 9 bases not matched to a gene; V was cut back by 3 bases and J by 0 bases. This CDR3 has 16 amino acids. CDR3 sequence: CASSSLATGYSYEQYF. DNA of the CDR3: TGTGCCAGCAGCTCCCTTGCGACAGGGTACTCCTACGAGCAGTACTTC. The full variable domain, in which reference TRBV5-5 and TRBJ2-7 provide the parts outside the CDR3, is DAGVTQSPTHLIKTRGQQVTLRCSPISGHKSVSWYQQVLGQGPQFIFQYYEKEERGRGNFPDRFSARQFPNYSSELNVNALLLGDSALYLCASSSLATGYSYEQYFGPGTRLTVT.

The chain couples TRBV4-1 to TRBJ2-1, with 13 bases lining up with TRBD2. CDR1 is MGHRA, CDR2 YSYEKL, per germline. CDR3 length: 16 amino acids. The J segment lost 8 bases and the V segment lost 1 base, leaving 5 bases of the junction unmatched. The DNA of the CDR3 is TGCGCCAGCAGCCAAGTGTTTGGACTAGCGGGAGATGAGCAGTTCTTC. Amino acid sequence: CASSQVFGLAGDEQFF.

The V call is TRBV28, the J call TRBJ1-1; no reliable D call. Germline V CDR1 and CDR2: MDHEN, SYDVKM. Trimming shortened V by 5 bases and J by 0 bases, and 10 bases separated the two germline ends. This CDR3 spans 14 amino acids. CDR3 region: CASSNSPMNTEAFF. The CDR3 DNA sequence: TGTGCCAGCAGTAACAGTCCCATGAACACTGAAGCTTTCTTT.

V is TRBV7-3 and J is TRBJ2-2; maybe TRBD1 (6 bases). The CDR3 consists of 15 residues. Between the trimmed V and J ends, which lost 6 bases and 4 bases, there was a span of 15 bases. Germline V gene lookup returns CDR1 SGHTA and CDR2 FQGTGA. Here the CDR3 reads CASRSDRPGTGELFF. CDR3 DNA: TGTGCCAGCAGATCTGACAGGCCGGGCACCGGGGAGCTGTTTTTT.

This clone turned up a few times. The chain couples TRBV7-9 to TRBJ1-1; 7 nucleotides agree with TRBD1. J was trimmed by 6 bases and V by 3 bases; bases with no gene match: 1. Germline V gives CDR1 SEHNR, CDR2 FQNEAQ (reference sequence). This CDR3 has 12 amino acids. CDR3 protein: CASSFGTAEAFF. The CDR3 region has the DNA TGTGCCAGCAGCTTTGGGACAGCTGAAGCTTTCTTT.

The genes are TRBV9 and TRBJ2-7, with TRBD2 identical over 11 bases. V dropped 4 bases and J dropped 4; count of bases not matched to a gene: 10. The CDR3 runs 16 residues. Germline V gene lookup returns CDR1 SGDLS and CDR2 YYNGEE. The CDR3 nucleotides are TGTGCCAGCAGCTCAAGCGGGACTAGCGGACTTTACGAGCAGTACTTC. This encodes CASSSSGTSGLYEQYF.

The gene calls are TRBV10-2 and TRBJ2-3, with 10 bases matching TRBD2. This CDR3 is built from 15 residues. V gave up 8 bases and J gave up 1 base; unmatched junction bases: 6. Germline CDR1 WSHSY, CDR2 SAAADI. This CDR3 reads CASDDGTSGTDTQYF. CDR3 nucleotide sequence: TGCGCCAGCGACGACGGGACTAGCGGCACAGATACGCAGTATTTT.

CDR3 region: CASSEDMWTKGRVEQYF. In DNA form, the CDR3 reads TGTGCCAGCAGTGAAGATATGTGGACTAAGGGGAGGGTCGAGCAGTACTTC. This chain connects TRBV6-1 to TRBJ2-7, with TRBD2 identical over 7 bases. Unmatched junction bases numbered 15, after V lost 1 base and J lost 6 bases. Germline V gene sequence: CDR1 MNHNS, CDR2 SASEGT. The CDR3 has 17 residues.

This clone was detected a few times. The rearrangement links TRBV5-1 to TRBJ1-1; the match to TRBD1 covers 7 bases. The germline CDR1 and CDR2 sequences are SGHRS and YFSETQ. Trimming took 0 bases from V and 3 from J; bases not matched to a gene: 5. The CDR3 is 15 residues long. This CDR3 reads CASSLAIGTDTEAFF. In DNA, the CDR3 is TGCGCCAGCAGCTTGGCTATTGGGACAGACACTGAAGCTTTCTTT.

J is TRBJ2-7 and V is TRBV28; 11 bases agree with TRBD1. Germline CDR1 and CDR2: MDHEN and SYDVKM. The trim removed 7 bases at V and 9 bases at J, leaving 11 bases unmatched. CDR3 length: 14 residues. CDR3 loop: CASTPGQGGLGQYF. DNA of the CDR3: TGTGCCAGCACCCCGGGACAGGGGGGTCTGGGGCAGTACTTC. The full variable domain, its missing parts supplied by reference TRBV28 and TRBJ2-7, is DVKVTQSSRYLVKRTGEKVFLECVQDMDHENMFWYRQDPGLGLRLIYFSYDVKMKEKGDIPEGYSVSREKKERFSLILESASTNQTSMYLCASTPGQGGLGQYFGPGTRLTVT.

This clone was found once. The junction departs from germline at one end; a sequencing error may be responsible. The chain is built from TRBV30 and TRBJ1-1; D gene unclear. Germline V gives CDR1 GTSNPN, CDR2 SVGIG (reference sequence). This CDR3 has 13 amino acids. The CDR3 here is CAWNPTGNTGAFF. Written as DNA, the CDR3 is TGTGCCTGGAACCCTACCGGGAACACTGGAGCTTTCTTT.

This chain uses TRBV7-9 with TRBJ2-5, with TRBD2 identical over 8 bases. CDR1 and CDR2 (germline): SEHNR, FQNEAQ (reference sequence). Trimming took 5 bases from V and 4 from J; bases not matched to a gene: 12. CDR3 size: 16 residues. The CDR3: CASSQDIQRGIETQYF. CDR3 DNA sequence: TGTGCCAGCAGCCAGGATATCCAGCGGGGGATAGAGACCCAGTACTTC. The entire variable domain, with the rest obtained from reference TRBV7-9 and TRBJ2-5, is as follows: DTGVSQNPRHKITKRGQNVTFRCDPISEHNRLYWYRQTLGQGPEFLTYFQNEAQLEKSRLLSDRFSAERPKGSFSTLEIQRTEQGDSAMYLCASSQDIQRGIETQYFGPGTRLLVL.

The chain uses TRBV18 and TRBJ2-1; perhaps TRBD2 as D (6 bases). The CDR3 runs to 15 residues. The V end was cut by 3 bases, the J end by 0 bases, with 9 bases between. CDR1 KGHSH and CDR2 LQKENI come from the germline V gene. The DNA of the CDR3 is TGTGCCAGCTCACCCCCGACTAGCTCCTACAATGAGCAGTTCTTC. It encodes CASSPPTSSYNEQFF.

The CDR3 sequence: CASSLGGPLLNEQFF. For the CDR3, the DNA is TGTGCCAGCAGCTTAGGCGGCCCACTCCTCAATGAGCAGTTCTTC. J is TRBJ2-1 and V is TRBV7-2; no definite D call. The CDR3 totals 15 residues. Germline V CDR1 and CDR2: SGHTA, FQGNSA. V lost 1 base and J 6 bases, leaving 13 bases between the germline ends.

The chain joins TRBV18 to TRBJ2-5, with TRBD1 matching 7 bases. The CDR3 consists of 14 residues. The V gene's germline CDR1 is KGHSH and CDR2 LQKENI. The junction had 1 base not matched to a gene; V was cut back by 3 bases and J by 0 bases. In nucleotides, the CDR3 is TGTGCCAGCTCACCGGGACAGAACCAAGAGACCCAGTACTTC. Encoded protein: CASSPGQNQETQYF.